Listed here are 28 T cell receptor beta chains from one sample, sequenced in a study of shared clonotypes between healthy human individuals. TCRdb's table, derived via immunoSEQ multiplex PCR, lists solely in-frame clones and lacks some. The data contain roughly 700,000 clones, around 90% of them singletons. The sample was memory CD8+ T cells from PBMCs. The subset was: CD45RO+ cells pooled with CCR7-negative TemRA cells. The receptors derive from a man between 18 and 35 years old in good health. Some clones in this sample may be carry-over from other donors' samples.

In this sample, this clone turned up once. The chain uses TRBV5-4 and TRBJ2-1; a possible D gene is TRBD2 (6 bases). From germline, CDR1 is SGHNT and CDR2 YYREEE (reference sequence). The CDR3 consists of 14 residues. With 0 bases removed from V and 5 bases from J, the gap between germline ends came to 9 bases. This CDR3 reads CASSLGLGNNEQFF. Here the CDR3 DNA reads TGTGCCAGCAGCTTGGGACTAGGGAACAATGAGCAGTTCTTC.

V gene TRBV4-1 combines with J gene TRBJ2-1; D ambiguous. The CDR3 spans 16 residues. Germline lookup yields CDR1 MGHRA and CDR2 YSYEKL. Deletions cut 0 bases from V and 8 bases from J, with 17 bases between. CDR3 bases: TGCGCCAGCAGCCAAGAGCCGGTGCCACGGGTGGATGAGCAGTTCTTC. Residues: CASSQEPVPRVDEQFF.

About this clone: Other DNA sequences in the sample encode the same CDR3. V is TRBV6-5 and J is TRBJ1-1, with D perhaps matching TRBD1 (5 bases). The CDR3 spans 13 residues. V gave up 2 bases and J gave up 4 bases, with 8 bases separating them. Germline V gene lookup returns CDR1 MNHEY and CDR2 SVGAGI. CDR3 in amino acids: CASSYGRGTEAFF. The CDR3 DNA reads TGTGCCAGCAGTTACGGAAGGGGCACTGAAGCTTTCTTT.

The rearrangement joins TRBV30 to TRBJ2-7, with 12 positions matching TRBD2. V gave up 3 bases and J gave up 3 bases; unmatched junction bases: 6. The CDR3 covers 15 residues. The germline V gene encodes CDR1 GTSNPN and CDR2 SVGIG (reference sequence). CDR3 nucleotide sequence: TGTGCCTGGAGAGACAGACTAGCGGGAGTCTACGAGCAGTACTTC. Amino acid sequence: CAWRDRLAGVYEQYF.

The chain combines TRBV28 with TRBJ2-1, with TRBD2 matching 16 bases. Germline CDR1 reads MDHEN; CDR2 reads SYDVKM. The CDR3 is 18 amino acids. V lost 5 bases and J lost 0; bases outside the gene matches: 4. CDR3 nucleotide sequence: TGTGCCAGCAGTCTGGGACTAGCGGGAGGGCCCTCCTACAATGAGCAGTTCTTC. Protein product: CASSLGLAGGPSYNEQFF.

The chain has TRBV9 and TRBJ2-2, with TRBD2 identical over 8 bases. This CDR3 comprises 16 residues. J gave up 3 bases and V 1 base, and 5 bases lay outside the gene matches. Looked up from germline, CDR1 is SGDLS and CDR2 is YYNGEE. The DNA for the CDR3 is TGTGCCAGCAGCGTAAGCCATAGCGGGGACACCGGGGAGCTGTTTTTT. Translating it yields CASSVSHSGDTGELFF.

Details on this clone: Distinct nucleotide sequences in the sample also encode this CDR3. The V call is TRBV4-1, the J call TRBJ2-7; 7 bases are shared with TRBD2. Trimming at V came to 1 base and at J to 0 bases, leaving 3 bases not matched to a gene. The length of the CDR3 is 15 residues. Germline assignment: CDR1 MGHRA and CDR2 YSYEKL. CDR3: CASSQVGGSSYEQYF. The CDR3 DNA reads TGCGCCAGCAGCCAAGTCGGCGGGAGCTCCTACGAGCAGTACTTC.

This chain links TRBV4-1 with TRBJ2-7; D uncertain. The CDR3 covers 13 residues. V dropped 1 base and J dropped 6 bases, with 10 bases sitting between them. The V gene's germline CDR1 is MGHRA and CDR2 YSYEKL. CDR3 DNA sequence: TGCGCCAGCAGCCAAGTTGGATCGGGCGAGCAGTACTTC. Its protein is CASSQVGSGEQYF.

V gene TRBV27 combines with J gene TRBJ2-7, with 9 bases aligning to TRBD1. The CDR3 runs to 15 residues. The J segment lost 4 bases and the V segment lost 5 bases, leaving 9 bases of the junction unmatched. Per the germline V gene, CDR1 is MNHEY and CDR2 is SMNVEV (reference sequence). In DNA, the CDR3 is TGTGCCAGCAGTCTACAGGGGGCCCCCATATACGAGCAGTACTTC. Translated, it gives CASSLQGAPIYEQYF.

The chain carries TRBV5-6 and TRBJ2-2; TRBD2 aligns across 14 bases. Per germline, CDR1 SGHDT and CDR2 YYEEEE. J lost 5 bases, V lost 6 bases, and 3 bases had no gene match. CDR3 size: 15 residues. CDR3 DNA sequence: TGTGCCAGCACCCGGACTAGCGGGAGGACCGGGGAGCTGTTTTTT. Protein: CASTRTSGRTGELFF.

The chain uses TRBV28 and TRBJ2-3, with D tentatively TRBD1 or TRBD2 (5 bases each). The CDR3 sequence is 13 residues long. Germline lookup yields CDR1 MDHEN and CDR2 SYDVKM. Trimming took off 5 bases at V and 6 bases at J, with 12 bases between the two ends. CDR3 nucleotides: TGTGCCAGCAGTCCGGGACGGGCGGATACGCAGTATTTT. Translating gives CASSPGRADTQYF.

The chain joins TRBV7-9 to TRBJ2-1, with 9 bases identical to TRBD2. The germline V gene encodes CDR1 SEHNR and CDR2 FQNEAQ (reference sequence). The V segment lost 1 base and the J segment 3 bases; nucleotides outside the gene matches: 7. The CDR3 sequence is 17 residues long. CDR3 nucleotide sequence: TGTGCCAGCAGCTTAGAAACAGGCGGGAGGGACTACAATGAGCAGTTCTTC. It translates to CASSLETGGRDYNEQFF.

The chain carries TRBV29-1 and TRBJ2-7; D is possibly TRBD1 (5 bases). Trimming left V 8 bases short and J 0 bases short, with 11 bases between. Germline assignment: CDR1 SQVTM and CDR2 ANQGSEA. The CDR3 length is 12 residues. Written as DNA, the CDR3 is TGCAGCCGGAAGACAGACTCCTACGAGCAGTACTTC. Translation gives CSRKTDSYEQYF.

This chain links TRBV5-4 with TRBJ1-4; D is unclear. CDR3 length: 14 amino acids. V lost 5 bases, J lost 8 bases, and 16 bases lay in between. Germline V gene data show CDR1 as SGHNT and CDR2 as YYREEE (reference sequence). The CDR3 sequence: CASSDPGLNEKLFF. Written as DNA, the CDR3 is TGTGCCAGCAGTGACCCGGGTTTAAACGAAAAACTGTTTTTT.

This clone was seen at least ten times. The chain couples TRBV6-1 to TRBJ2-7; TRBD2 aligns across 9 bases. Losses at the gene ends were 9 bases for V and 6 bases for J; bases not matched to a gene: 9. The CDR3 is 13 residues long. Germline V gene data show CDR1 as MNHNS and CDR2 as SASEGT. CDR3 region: CASSGTSLSEQYF. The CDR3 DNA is TGTGCCAGTTCCGGGACTAGCTTATCCGAGCAGTACTTC.

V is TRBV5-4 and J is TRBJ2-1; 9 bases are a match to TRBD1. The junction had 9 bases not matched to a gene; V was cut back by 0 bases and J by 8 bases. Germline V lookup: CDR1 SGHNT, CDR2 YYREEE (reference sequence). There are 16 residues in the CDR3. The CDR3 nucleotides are TGTGCCAGCAGCTTGGCCGGGACAGGGAATATCCATGAGCAGTTCTTC. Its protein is CASSLAGTGNIHEQFF.

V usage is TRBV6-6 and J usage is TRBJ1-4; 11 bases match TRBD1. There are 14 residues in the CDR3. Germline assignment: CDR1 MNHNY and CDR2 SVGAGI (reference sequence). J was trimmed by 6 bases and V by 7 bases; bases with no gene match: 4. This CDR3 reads CASTSGQGDEKLFF. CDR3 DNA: TGTGCCAGCACCTCGGGACAGGGGGATGAAAAACTGTTTTTT.

DNA for the CDR3: TGTGCCAGCACCGTACTAGCGGGAGGTTTGAGCGAGCAGTACTTC. Its translation: CASTVLAGGLSEQYF. This sequence joins TRBV27 and TRBJ2-7; 12 bases agree with TRBD2. The CDR3 loop spans 15 amino acids. Germline CDR1 and CDR2: MNHEY and SMNVEV (reference sequence). V gave up 7 bases and J gave up 6 bases; unmatched junction bases: 10.

CDR3 sequence reads: CASRGLASWADTQYF. The CDR3 region has the DNA TGTGCCAGCAGGGGACTAGCGAGTTGGGCGGATACGCAGTATTTT. The chain carries TRBV6-1 and TRBJ2-3; the match to TRBD2 covers 10 bases. V lost 6 bases and J lost 6; bases outside the gene matches: 9. The CDR3 is made up of 15 amino acids. Per germline, CDR1 MNHNS and CDR2 SASEGT.

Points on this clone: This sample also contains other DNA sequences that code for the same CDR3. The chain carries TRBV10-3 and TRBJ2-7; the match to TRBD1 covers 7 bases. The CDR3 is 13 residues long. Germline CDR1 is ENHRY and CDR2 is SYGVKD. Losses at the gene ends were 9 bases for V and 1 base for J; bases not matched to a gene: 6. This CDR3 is CAIATGNSYEQYF. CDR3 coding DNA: TGTGCCATAGCGACAGGGAATTCCTACGAGCAGTACTTC.

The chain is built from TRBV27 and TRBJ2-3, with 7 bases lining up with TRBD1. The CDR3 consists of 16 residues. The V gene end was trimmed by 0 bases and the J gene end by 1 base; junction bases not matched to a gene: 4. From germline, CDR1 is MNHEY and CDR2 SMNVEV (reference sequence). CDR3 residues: CASSLSPGQRTDTQYF. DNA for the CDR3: TGTGCCAGCAGTTTATCCCCGGGACAGCGCACAGATACGCAGTATTTT.

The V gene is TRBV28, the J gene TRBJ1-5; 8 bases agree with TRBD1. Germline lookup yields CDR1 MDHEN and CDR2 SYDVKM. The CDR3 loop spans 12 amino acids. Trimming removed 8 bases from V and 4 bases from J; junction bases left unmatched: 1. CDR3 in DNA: TGTGCCAGCCGACAGGGGAATCAGCCCCAGCATTTT. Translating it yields CASRQGNQPQHF.

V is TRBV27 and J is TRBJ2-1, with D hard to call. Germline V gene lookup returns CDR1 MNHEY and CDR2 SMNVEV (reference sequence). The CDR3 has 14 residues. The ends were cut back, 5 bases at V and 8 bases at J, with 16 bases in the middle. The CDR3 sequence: CASSPLLRRHEQFF. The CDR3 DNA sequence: TGTGCCAGCAGTCCCCTACTACGGCGCCATGAGCAGTTCTTC.

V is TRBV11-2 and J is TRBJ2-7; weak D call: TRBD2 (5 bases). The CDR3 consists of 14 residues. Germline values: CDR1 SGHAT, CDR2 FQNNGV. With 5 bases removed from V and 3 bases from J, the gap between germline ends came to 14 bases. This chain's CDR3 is CASSQEQRVYEQYF. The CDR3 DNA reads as TGTGCCAGCAGCCAAGAACAGAGGGTCTACGAGCAGTACTTC.

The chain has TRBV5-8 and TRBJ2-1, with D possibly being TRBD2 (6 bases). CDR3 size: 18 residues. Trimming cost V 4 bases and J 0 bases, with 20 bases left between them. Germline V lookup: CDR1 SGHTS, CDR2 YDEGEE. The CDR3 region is CASSPGRLAVSSYNEQFF. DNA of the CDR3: TGTGCCAGCAGCCCGGGGAGGCTAGCAGTCAGCTCCTACAATGAGCAGTTCTTC.

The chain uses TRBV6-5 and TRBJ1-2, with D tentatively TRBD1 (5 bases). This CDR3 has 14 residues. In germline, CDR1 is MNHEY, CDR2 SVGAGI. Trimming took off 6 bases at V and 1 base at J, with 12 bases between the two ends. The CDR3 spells CASRKTGDNYGYTF. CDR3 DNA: TGTGCCAGCAGAAAAACAGGTGATAACTATGGCTACACCTTC.

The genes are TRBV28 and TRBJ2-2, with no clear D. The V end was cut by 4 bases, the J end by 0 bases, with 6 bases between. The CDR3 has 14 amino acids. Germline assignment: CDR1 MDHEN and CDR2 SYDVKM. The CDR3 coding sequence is TGTGCCAGCAGTTGGGCAGCGAACACCGGGGAGCTGTTTTTT. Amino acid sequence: CASSWAANTGELFF.

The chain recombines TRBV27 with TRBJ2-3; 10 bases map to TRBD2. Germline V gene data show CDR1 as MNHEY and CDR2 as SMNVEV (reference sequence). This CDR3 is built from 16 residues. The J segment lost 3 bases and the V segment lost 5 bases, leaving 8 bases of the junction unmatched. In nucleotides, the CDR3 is TGTGCCAGCAGTGACTCACTAGCGGGAAGGACAGATACGCAGTATTTT. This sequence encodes CASSDSLAGRTDTQYF.